This T cell receptor (beta chain) originates from a study of T-cell memory formation after mild COVID-19. Trimming pared 1 base from V and 3 bases from J, leaving 11 bases between. The CDR3 spans 16 residues. CDR1 and CDR2 from the germline V gene are SGHRS and YFSETQ. Regarding the study as a whole: Pre-infection memory already had some responding clones, implying cross-reactive memory joined.

As for this clonotype: The antigen is not known.

A 5'RACE reaction primed in the constant segment made cDNA libraries of TCR alpha and TCR beta, and these carried sample barcodes and UMIs. TCRdb ran MiXCR on the 5' RACE reads and lists one entry per CDR3 protein. The sample consists of fewer than 300,000 distinct CDR3 sequences, around 17% of them appearing once. The sequencing input was PBMCs or a T cell subset sorted from them (not recorded which). This sequence originates from a man younger than 35 who had mild COVID-19 (a few samples of this study predate the infection). Cell type and time point are not known. The chain joins TRBV5-1 to TRBJ2-6, with D possibly matching TRBD1 (5 bases). The CDR3 DNA reads TGCGCCAGCAGCTTGTCTCCAGGGTTTGGGGCCAACGTCCTGACTTTC. Translation gives CASSLSPGFGANVLTF.